This entry lists 11 T cell receptor beta chains sequenced from one sample in a study of T cell repertoires in cytomegalovirus infection. MiXCR, applied by TCRdb to the reads, yields one record per CDR3 protein. The repertoire holds some 680,000 distinct CDR3 sequences, less than 40% seen once, with about 2.8% in the top ten. What was sequenced was PBMCs. Receptors were obtained from a human donor in good health (CMV status not recorded). Some clones in this sample may be carry-over from other donors' samples.

In its sample, this clonotype was seen a few times. The CDR3 loop reads CASSLDSGSTEAFF. CDR3 sequence (DNA): TGTGCCAGCAGCTTAGACAGTGGATCGACTGAAGCTTTCTTT. The J gene is TRBJ1-1, the V gene TRBV5-4; D is perhaps TRBD1 (5 bases). The CDR3 length is 14 residues. V lost 2 bases to trimming and J lost 5 bases, with 13 bases between them. The germline V gene encodes CDR1 SGHNT and CDR2 YYREEE (reference sequence).

Only a few counts were recorded for this clonotype. V is TRBV20-1 and J is TRBJ1-5; D is uncertain. Trimming took off 3 bases at V and 3 bases at J, with 9 bases between the two ends. The length of the CDR3 is 13 residues. Per germline, CDR1 DFQATT and CDR2 SNEGSKA (reference sequence). CDR3 DNA sequence: TGCAGTGCTAGTCTACAGACCAATCAGCCCCAGCATTTT. Its translation: CSASLQTNQPQHF.

The chain links TRBV28 to TRBJ1-2; D remains ambiguous. V was trimmed by 1 base and J by 2 bases, leaving 8 bases between them. The V gene's germline CDR1 is MDHEN and CDR2 SYDVKM. CDR3 length equals 14 residues. The CDR3 here is CASSLFSRNYGYTF. The CDR3 DNA reads TGTGCCAGCAGTTTATTCAGCCGAAACTATGGCTACACCTTC.

The chain is built from TRBV20-1 and TRBJ2-1; TRBD1 agrees at 7 bases. CDR3 length equals 14 residues. J gave up 7 bases and V 6 bases, and 12 bases lay outside the gene matches. Germline CDR1 DFQATT, CDR2 SNEGSKA (reference sequence). CDR3 residues: CSARLTYRGNEQFF. The CDR3 DNA is TGCAGTGCCCGACTTACATACAGGGGAAATGAGCAGTTCTTC.

The V call is TRBV3-1, the J call TRBJ1-1; the D gene is possibly TRBD1 (6 bases). In germline, CDR1 is LGHDT, CDR2 YNNKEL (reference sequence). CDR3 length equals 14 residues. V lost 5 bases, J lost 1 base, and 11 bases lay in between. CDR3 sequence reads: CASSAWGANTEAFF. Written as DNA, the CDR3 is TGTGCCAGCAGCGCATGGGGGGCGAACACTGAAGCTTTCTTT.

The rearrangement links TRBV11-1 to TRBJ2-6, with TRBD1 matching 7 bases. With V trimmed by 4 bases and J by 2 bases, 8 bases remained unmatched. The CDR3 loop spans 17 amino acids. Germline V lookup: CDR1 SGHAT, CDR2 FQDESV (reference sequence). In nucleotides, the CDR3 is TGTGCCAGCAGCTCTTCCGGGACAGTGACTGGGGCCAACGTCCTGACTTTC. Amino acid sequence: CASSSSGTVTGANVLTF.

This clonotype was detected only a few times. V gene TRBV7-2 combines with J gene TRBJ2-1, with unresolved D. Trimming pared 0 bases from V and 9 bases from J, leaving 6 bases between. CDR3 size: 12 residues. Germline CDR1 reads SGHTA; CDR2 reads FQGNSA. As DNA, the CDR3 is TGTGCCAGCAGCTTAGCGGAAAGTGAGCAGTTCTTC. Its translation is CASSLAESEQFF. Filled out from reference TRBV7-2 and TRBJ2-1, the complete variable domain reads GAGVSQSPSNKVTEKGKDVELRCDPISGHTALYWYRQSLGQGLEFLIYFQGNSAPDKSGLPSDRFSAERTGGSVSTLTIQRTQQEDSAVYLCASSLAESEQFFGPGTRLTVL.

This clonotype came up a few times. The chain links TRBV7-6 to TRBJ2-2; D not certain. Trimming removed 5 bases at V and 5 bases at J, with 15 bases between. CDR1 is SGHVS, CDR2 FNYEAQ, per germline. The CDR3 totals 15 residues. Here the CDR3 DNA reads TGTGCCAGCAGCGAGTATGCAGCGAGGACCGGGGAGCTGTTTTTT. Translation: CASSEYAARTGELFF.

This clonotype was recorded a few times. The genes are TRBV28 and TRBJ2-5; D is ambiguous. CDR1 is MDHEN and CDR2 is SYDVKM in the germline V gene. The ends were cut back, 5 bases at V and 5 bases at J, with 18 bases in the middle. The CDR3 totals 15 residues. This chain's CDR3 is CASSPGQLLSETQYF. DNA of the CDR3: TGTGCCAGCAGTCCCGGCCAACTACTTAGTGAGACCCAGTACTTC. Using reference TRBV28 and TRBJ2-5 for the parts outside the CDR3, the full variable domain is DVKVTQSSRYLVKRTGEKVFLECVQDMDHENMFWYRQDPGLGLRLIYFSYDVKMKEKGDIPEGYSVSREKKERFSLILESASTNQTSMYLCASSPGQLLSETQYFGPGTRLLVL.

The chain is built from TRBV24-1 and TRBJ2-5, with D possibly being TRBD1 (6 bases). The V end lost 0 bases, the J end lost 2 bases, and 6 bases lay between the germline ends. Germline V gene lookup returns CDR1 KGHDR and CDR2 SFDVKD. The CDR3 is 14 amino acids. CDR3 bases: TGTGCCACCAGTGATTTGGGACAGCAAGAGACCCAGTACTTC. Protein: CATSDLGQQETQYF.

The V call is TRBV12-3 or TRBV12-4, the J call TRBJ2-7; D is possibly TRBD1 or TRBD2 (8 bases each). The CDR3 totals 20 residues. V lost 4 bases and J 3 bases, leaving 31 bases between the germline ends. For the CDR3, the DNA is TGTGCCAGCAGTTCTCCGGACAGGGTTGGACTAGCTGGTGGGTACTACGAGCAGTACTTC. This translates into CASSSPDRVGLAGGYYEQYF.